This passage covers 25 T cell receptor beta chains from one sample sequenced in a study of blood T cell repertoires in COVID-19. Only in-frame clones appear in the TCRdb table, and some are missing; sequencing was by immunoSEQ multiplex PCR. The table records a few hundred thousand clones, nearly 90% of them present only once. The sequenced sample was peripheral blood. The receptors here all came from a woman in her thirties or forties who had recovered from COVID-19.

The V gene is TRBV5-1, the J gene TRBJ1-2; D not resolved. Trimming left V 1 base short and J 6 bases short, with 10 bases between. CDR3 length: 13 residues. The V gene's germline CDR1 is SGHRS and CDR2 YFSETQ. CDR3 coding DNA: TGCGCCAGCAGCTTGTCGGCGGGGAATGGCTACACCTTC. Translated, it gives CASSLSAGNGYTF.

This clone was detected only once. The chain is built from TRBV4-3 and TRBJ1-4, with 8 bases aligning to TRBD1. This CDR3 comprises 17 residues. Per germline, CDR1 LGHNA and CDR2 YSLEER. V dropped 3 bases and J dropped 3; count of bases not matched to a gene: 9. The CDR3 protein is CASSHIQGVGANEKLFF. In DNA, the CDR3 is TGCGCCAGCAGCCATATACAGGGGGTTGGAGCTAATGAAAAACTGTTTTTT.

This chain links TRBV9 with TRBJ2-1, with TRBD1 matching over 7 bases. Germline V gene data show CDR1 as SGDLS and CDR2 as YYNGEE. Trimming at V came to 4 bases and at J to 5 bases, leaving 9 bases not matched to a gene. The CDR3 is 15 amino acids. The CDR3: CASSTRGRGNNEQFF. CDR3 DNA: TGTGCCAGCAGCACAAGGGGGCGCGGTAACAATGAGCAGTTCTTC.

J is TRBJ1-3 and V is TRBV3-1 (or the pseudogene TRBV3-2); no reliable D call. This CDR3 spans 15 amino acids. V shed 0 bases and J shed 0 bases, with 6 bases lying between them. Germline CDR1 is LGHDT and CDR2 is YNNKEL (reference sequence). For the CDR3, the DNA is TGTGCCAGCAGCCAAGATGCAGTCTCTGGAAACACCATATATTTT. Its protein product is CASSQDAVSGNTIYF.

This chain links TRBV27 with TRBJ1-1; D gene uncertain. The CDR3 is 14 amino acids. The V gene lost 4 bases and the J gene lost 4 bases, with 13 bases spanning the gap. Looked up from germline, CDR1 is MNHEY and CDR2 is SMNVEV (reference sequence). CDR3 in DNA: TGTGCCAGCAGTTCCCCGCGGGGAGGCACTGAAGCTTTCTTT. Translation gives CASSSPRGGTEAFF.

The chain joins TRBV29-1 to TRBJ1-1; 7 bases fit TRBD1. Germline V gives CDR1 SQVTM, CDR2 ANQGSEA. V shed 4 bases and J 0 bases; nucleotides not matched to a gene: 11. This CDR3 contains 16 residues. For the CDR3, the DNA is TGCAGCGTTGTGGGACAGCCTAATAGGATGAACACTGAAGCTTTCTTT. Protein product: CSVVGQPNRMNTEAFF. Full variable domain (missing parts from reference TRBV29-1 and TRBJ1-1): SAVISQKPSRDICQRGTSLTIQCQVDSQVTMMFWYRQQPGQSLTLIATANQGSEATYESGFVIDKFPISRPNLTFSTLTVSNMSPEDSSIYLCSVVGQPNRMNTEAFFGQGTRLTVV.

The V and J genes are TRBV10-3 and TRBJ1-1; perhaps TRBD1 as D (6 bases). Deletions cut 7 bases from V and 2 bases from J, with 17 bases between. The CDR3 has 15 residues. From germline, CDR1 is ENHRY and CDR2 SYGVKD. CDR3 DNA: TGTGCCATCAATTCACCGGGACACGGAAACACTGAAGCTTTCTTT. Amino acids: CAINSPGHGNTEAFF.

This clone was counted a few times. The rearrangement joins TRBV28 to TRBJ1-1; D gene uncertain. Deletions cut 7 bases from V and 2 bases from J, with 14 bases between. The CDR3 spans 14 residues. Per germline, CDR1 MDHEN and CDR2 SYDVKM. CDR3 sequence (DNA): TGTGCCAGCAATAGTGTTTTTTATAACACTGAAGCTTTCTTT. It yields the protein CASNSVFYNTEAFF.

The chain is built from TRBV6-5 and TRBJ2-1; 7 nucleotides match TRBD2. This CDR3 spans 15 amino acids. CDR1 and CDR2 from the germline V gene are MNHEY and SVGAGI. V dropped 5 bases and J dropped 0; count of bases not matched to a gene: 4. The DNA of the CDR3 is TGTGCCAGCAGTCCCTCGGGAGGCTCCTACAATGAGCAGTTCTTC. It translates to CASSPSGGSYNEQFF.

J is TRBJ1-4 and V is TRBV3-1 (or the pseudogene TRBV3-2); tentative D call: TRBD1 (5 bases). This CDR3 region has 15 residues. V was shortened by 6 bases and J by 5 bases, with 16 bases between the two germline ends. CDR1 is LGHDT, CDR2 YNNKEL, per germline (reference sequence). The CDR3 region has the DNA TGTGCCAGCAGACGTACCGGGGGATTGAATGAAAAACTGTTTTTT. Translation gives CASRRTGGLNEKLFF.

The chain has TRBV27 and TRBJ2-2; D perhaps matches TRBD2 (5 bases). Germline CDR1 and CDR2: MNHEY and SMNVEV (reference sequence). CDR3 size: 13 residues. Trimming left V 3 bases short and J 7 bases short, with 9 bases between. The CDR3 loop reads CASSFLAGGELFF. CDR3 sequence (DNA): TGTGCCAGCAGTTTTCTCGCGGGCGGGGAGCTGTTTTTT.

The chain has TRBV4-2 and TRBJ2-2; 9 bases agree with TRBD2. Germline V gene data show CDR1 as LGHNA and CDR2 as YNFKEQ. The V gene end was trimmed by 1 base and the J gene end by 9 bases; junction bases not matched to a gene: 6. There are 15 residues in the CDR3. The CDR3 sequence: CASSQAAGGQRELFF. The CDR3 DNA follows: TGTGCCAGCAGCCAAGCGGCGGGGGGGCAAAGGGAGCTGTTTTTT.

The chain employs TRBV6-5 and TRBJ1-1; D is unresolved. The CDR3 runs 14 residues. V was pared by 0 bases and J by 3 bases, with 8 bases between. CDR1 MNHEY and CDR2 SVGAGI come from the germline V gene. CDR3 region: CASSYSDGDTEAFF. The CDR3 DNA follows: TGTGCCAGCAGTTACTCGGACGGGGACACTGAAGCTTTCTTT.

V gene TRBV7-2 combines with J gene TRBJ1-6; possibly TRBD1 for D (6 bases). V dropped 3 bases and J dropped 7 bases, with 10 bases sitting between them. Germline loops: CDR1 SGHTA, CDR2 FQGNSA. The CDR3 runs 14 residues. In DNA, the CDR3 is TGTGCCAGCAGCTTTGGGCAGGGGAATTCACCCCTCCACTTT. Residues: CASSFGQGNSPLHF.

The CDR3 here is CASSRDRVEKLFF. DNA of the CDR3: TGTGCCAGCAGCCGGGACAGGGTTGAAAAACTGTTTTTT. V and J are TRBV7-2 and TRBJ1-4; 9 bases are a match to TRBD1. The J segment lost 7 bases and the V segment lost 5 bases, leaving 2 bases of the junction unmatched. This CDR3 contains 13 residues. Germline V gene sequence: CDR1 SGHTA, CDR2 FQGNSA. Looking up the rest from reference TRBV7-2 and TRBJ1-4 gives the full variable domain: GAGVSQSPSNKVTEKGKDVELRCDPISGHTALYWYRQSLGQGLEFLIYFQGNSAPDKSGLPSDRFSAERTGGSVSTLTIQRTQQEDSAVYLCASSRDRVEKLFFGSGTQLSVL.

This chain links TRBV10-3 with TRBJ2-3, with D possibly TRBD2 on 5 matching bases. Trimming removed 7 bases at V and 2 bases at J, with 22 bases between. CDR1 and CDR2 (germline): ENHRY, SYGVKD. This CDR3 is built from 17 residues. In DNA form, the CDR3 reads TGTGCCATCAATAGAGAACTTAGCGCAACTTTCACAGATACGCAGTATTTT. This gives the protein CAINRELSATFTDTQYF.

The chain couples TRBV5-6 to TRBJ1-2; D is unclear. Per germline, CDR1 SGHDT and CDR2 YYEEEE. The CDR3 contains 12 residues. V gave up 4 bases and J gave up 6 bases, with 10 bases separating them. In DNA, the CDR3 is TGTGCCAGCAGCCCCGGACTGCATGGCTACACCTTC. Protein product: CASSPGLHGYTF.

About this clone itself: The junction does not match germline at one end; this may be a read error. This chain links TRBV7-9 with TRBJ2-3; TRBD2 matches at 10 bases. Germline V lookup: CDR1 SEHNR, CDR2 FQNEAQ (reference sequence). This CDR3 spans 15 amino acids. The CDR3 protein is CASSLAGAATDTQYF. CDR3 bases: TGTGCCAGCAGCCTAGCGGGGGCCGCCACAGATACGCAGTATTTT.

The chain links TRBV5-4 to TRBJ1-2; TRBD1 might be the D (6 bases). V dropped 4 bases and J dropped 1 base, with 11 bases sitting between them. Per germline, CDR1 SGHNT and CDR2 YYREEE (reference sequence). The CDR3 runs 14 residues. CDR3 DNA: TGTGCCAGCAGCCTGACAGGTCTTAACTATGGCTACACCTTC. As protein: CASSLTGLNYGYTF.

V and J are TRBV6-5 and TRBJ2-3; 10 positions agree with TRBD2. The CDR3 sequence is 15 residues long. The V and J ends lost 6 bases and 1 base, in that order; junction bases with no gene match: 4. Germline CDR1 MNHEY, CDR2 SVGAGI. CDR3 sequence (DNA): TGTGCCAGCAGCCCCCTAGCGGGGGGCACAGATACGCAGTATTTT. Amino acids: CASSPLAGGTDTQYF.

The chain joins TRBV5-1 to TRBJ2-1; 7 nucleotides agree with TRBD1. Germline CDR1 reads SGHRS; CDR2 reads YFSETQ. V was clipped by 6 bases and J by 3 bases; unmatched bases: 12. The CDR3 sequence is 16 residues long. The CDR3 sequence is CASTFATGQRYNEQFF. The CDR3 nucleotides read TGCGCCAGCACCTTTGCTACGGGACAGCGCTACAATGAGCAGTTCTTC.

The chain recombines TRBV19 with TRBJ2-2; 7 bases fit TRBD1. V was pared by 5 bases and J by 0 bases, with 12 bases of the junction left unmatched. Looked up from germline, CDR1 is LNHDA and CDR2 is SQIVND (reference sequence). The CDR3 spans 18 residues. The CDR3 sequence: CASSVQTGSRANTGELFF. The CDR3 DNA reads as TGTGCCAGTAGTGTCCAGACAGGGTCTCGGGCGAACACCGGGGAGCTGTTTTTT.

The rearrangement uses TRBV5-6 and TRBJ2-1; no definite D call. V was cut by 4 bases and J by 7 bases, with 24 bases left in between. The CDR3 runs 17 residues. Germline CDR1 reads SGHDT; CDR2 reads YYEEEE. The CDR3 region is CASSTSFGRLKVNEQFF. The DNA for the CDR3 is TGTGCCAGCAGCACCTCCTTTGGGCGATTGAAGGTGAATGAGCAGTTCTTC.

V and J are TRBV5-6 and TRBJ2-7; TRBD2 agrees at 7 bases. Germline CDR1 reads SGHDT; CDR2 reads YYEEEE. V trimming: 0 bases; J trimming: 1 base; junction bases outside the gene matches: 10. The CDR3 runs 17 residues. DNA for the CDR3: TGTGCCAGCAGCTTGGTCACCACATGGCGGGGGTCCTACGAGCAGTACTTC. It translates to CASSLVTTWRGSYEQYF.

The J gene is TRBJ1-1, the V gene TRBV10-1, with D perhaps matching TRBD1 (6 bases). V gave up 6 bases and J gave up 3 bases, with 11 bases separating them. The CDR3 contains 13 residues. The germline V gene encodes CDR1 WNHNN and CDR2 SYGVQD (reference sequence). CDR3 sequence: CASSAKGDTEAFF. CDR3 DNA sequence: TGCGCCAGCAGCGCAAAGGGGGACACTGAAGCTTTCTTT.